This TCR beta chain emerged from a study of T cell responses to AZD1222 COVID-19 vaccine (dated by TCRdb to the early 2020s). About the full investigation: AZD1222 recipients whose second dose came at about 4 weeks and those whose second dose came at about 12 weeks were combined into one group, since spike-specific TCR depth and breadth did not differ between the two schedules. TCR sequencing covered 233 trial participants: about 210 given two doses of AZD1222 and around 26 given two doses of MenACWY control vaccine. Enrollment into the trials was organized by age into subgroups of 18-55, 56-69 and 70-plus years, and those subgroups contained approximately 160, 26 and 62 TCR-sequenced participants, respectively. What the authors observed across the whole study: Conclusions about previously exposed vaccinees are limited because only six or seven AZD1222 recipients were SARS-CoV-2 seropositive at baseline. Because no day 14 peak-response samples were available, repertoires were characterized only after the peak T cell response. Reportedly, close to half of the unique spike-specific TCRs recognized epitopes lying outside the regions that are mutated in the B.1.351 and B.1.1.7 variants. After two AZD1222 doses, both the breadth and the depth of spike-specific TCRs were significantly higher than at day 0 and than in MenACWY recipients. The 56-69-year group was small, and its depth increase did not reach significance, likely because of low power. The vaccine-associated CD4 TCRs covered the entire spike protein, and the dominant responses fell in regions 160-218 and 743-854. Participants were mostly white British, with more females than males. The authors suggested clonal diversity may have been underestimated.

In the case of this clone: No antigen is known for it. Base-call qualities are not available, and no considerably larger clone is one nucleotide away.

Trimming removed 0 bases from V and 14 bases from J, leaving 8 bases between the germline ends. Per the germline V gene, MGHRA is the CDR1 and YSYEKL is the CDR2. Reading from cysteine to phenylalanine, the CDR3 counts 12 amino acids. Only the CDR3 DNA is retained, 36 bases long and in frame from the first base. Explained via the paper, the time point label denotes: baseline before first vaccination. Samples from vaccinated people were obtained from the UK trials COV001 and COV002, which included a single-blind randomized controlled phase 2/3 trial of AZD1222 (ChAdOx1 nCoV-19) in healthy adults. For TCRbeta chain sequencing, PBMC samples from trial participants were taken at day 0 and at day 28 after the second dose. The CDR3 regions of human TCRbeta chains were subjected to immunosequencing. In the original analysis: Repertoire TCRs were matched against a reference library of SARS-CoV-2-specific TCRs generated with the MIRA antigen-specificity platform. Breadth meant the fraction of unique TCRs that were SARS-CoV-2-associated, whereas depth meant the fraction of total T cells that were SARS-CoV-2-associated. Using the MIRA data, every spike-specific TCR was mapped to the spike region that the TCR reacted to and assigned to either a CD4 or a CD8 class. Log10-transformed breadth and depth values were compared by one-way ANOVA with Sidak's multiple comparisons tests. The clones in this table, taken by TCRdb from immuneACCESS, are in-frame only. Not every clone is retained; where verified, under half of the shortfall comes from an unresolved V gene, and the cause of the rest is unknown. From that table come the V and J calls and clone size; the DNA was used to work out D and trimming. The sample table contains 120,000 to 150,000 clones; only one count was recorded for approximately 89% of them. The top ten constitute roughly 15% of the sample.

The TCR sequence derives from an adult in good health. The sample was peripheral blood, taken on day 0 of AZD1222 vaccination. The chain couples TRBV4-1 to TRBJ1-6; no confident D gene assignment can be made. The CDR3 region has the sequence CASSQETGTLHF. The nucleotide sequence is given as TGCGCCAGCAGCCAAGAAACCGGAACCCTCCACTTT.